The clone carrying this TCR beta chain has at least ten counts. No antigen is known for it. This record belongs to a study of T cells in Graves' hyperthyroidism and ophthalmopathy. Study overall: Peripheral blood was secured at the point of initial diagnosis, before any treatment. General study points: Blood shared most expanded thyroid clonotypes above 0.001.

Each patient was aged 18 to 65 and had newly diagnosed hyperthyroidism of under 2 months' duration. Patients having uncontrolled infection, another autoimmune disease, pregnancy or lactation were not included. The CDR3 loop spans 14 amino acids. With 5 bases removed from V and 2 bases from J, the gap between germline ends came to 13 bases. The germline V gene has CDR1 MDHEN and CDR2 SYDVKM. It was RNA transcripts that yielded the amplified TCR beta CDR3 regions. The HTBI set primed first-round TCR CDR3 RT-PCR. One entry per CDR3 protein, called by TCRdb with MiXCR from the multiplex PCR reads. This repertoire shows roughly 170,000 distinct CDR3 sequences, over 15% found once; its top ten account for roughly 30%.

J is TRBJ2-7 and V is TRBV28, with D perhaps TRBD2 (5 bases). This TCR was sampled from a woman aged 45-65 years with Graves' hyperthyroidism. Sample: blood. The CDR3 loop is CASSPHGVPYEQYF. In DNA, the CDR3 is TGTGCCAGCAGTCCCCACGGGGTTCCCTACGAGCAGTACTTC.